This entry features one T cell receptor (beta chain) sequence. This record belongs to a study of tumor-infiltrating lymphocytes in primary liver carcinoma. RNA and DNA were co-extracted from around 20-30 mg of unsorted bulk tissue. The template, about 500 ng total RNA, yielded TCR beta cDNA made with a constant-region primer. Three nested multiplex PCR rounds, a slightly modified ARM-PCR method, built the TCR beta libraries. The first two PCR rounds used TRBV1-TRBV30 forward primers with a C-beta reverse primer, 9 to 10 cycles each. TCRdb re-called the multiplex PCR reads through MiXCR, storing one row per CDR3 protein. The data show 80,000 or so distinct CDR3 sequences, 65% to 75% seen once. Germline assignment: CDR1 MNHNY and CDR2 SVGAGI (reference sequence). The CDR3 is made up of 15 amino acids. Trimming shortened V by 6 bases and J by 2 bases, and 14 bases separated the two germline ends.

J is TRBJ1-5 and V is TRBV6-6, with a weak D call TRBD1 (6 bases). The sample taken for sequencing was liver tumor tissue from sampling region 4. Subset meaning: tumor region T4, right-lateral pole. This TCR was recovered from a woman aged 55-69 years with primary liver carcinoma and hepatitis B virus infection. In DNA form, the CDR3 reads TGTGCCAGCAGCCGTGGCAAGGGGGGCAATCAGCCCCAGCATTTT. Protein sequence: CASSRGKGGNQPQHF.